The present entry profiles one T cell receptor beta chain with its context. Its target is not known. Only in-frame clones appear in the TCRdb table, and some are missing; sequencing was by immunoSEQ multiplex PCR. The data contain roughly 120,000 clones, 70% to 90% of them singletons. The donors were in the approximately 110-subject validation cohort; that cohort was separate from the approximately 700-subject first cohort. This specimen comes from a study of cytomegalovirus exposure and HLA in healthy donors. Overall study findings and caveats: The authors enumerated 150 to 200 TCR beta chains as linked to cytomegalovirus. CMV antigen specificity of a few CMV-associated chains was confirmed in vitro.

Sample: PBMCs. The clonotype originates from a man younger than 35 in good health and CMV-seropositive.

The CDR3 sequence is CASGLHSYEQYF. Here the CDR3 DNA reads TGTGCTAGTGGTTTGCACAGCTACGAGCAGTACTTC. The chain carries TRBV12-5 and TRBJ2-7; D is ambiguous. Trimming removed 2 bases at V and 3 bases at J, with 5 bases between. Germline CDR1 and CDR2: LGHNT and FRNRAP. The CDR3 is 12 amino acids.